The 24 T cell receptor beta chains listed next were all sequenced from one sample in a study of PD-L1 blockade in urothelial cancer. Generated by immunoSEQ multiplex PCR, the TCRdb table keeps only in-frame clones and is missing some. Here the sample spans roughly 67,000 clones, approximately 83% being singletons. Stated time point: pretreatment peripheral blood. Source: PBMCs, taken around atezolizumab (anti-PD-L1) treatment. The source is a man aged 55-75 years with urothelial cancer.

V and J are TRBV10-3 and TRBJ1-1, with TRBD1 identical over 9 bases. V was pared by 6 bases and J by 0 bases, with 5 bases of the junction left unmatched. The CDR3 contains 15 residues. CDR1 and CDR2 (germline): ENHRY, SYGVKD. The CDR3 DNA is TGTGCCATCAGGACACAGGGGGCAATGAACACTGAAGCTTTCTTT. Translated: CAIRTQGAMNTEAFF.

DNA for the CDR3: TGTGGGGCAACCTTGGGCTCCTACGAGCAGTACTTC. This gives the protein CGATLGSYEQYF. The chain is built from TRBV10-3 and TRBJ2-7, with D unresolved. The CDR3 sequence is 12 residues long. Germline CDR1 reads ENHRY; CDR2 reads SYGVKD.

This chain joins TRBV7-6 and TRBJ2-4, with 7 bases identical to TRBD2. Germline loops: CDR1 SGHVS, CDR2 FNYEAQ. The CDR3 is 14 residues long. J was trimmed by 9 bases and V by 1 base; bases with no gene match: 6. The CDR3: CASSLGQGGSIQYF. The CDR3 DNA reads TGTGCCAGCAGCTTAGGGCAGGGCGGGAGCATTCAGTACTTC.

The rearrangement links TRBV19 to TRBJ2-7; 10 nucleotides match TRBD1. Trimming cost V 4 bases and J 4 bases; bases outside gene matches: 7. This CDR3 is 15 amino acids long. Germline V gene sequence: CDR1 LNHDA, CDR2 SQIVND (reference sequence). CDR3: CASSTPGQGKYEQYF. The CDR3 region has the DNA TGTGCCAGTAGTACTCCGGGACAGGGGAAGTACGAGCAGTACTTC.

The chain couples TRBV7-3 to TRBJ2-3; TRBD2 agrees at 12 bases. J gave up 5 bases and V 0 bases, and 6 bases lay outside the gene matches. The CDR3 extends over 17 amino acids. The V gene's germline CDR1 is SGHTA and CDR2 FQGTGA. The CDR3 protein is CASSLTRLAGGLDTQYF. CDR3 DNA sequence: TGTGCCAGCAGCTTAACGAGGCTAGCGGGGGGGTTAGATACGCAGTATTTT.

This sequence joins TRBV2 and TRBJ2-7, with D possibly TRBD2 on 5 matching bases. Looked up from germline, CDR1 is SNHLY and CDR2 is FYNNEI. The CDR3 has 14 amino acids. V was pared by 4 bases and J by 0 bases, with 10 bases between. CDR3 sequence (DNA): TGTGCCAGCAGTGCCCGAGGGCCCTCCTACGAGCAGTACTTC. Translated, it gives CASSARGPSYEQYF.

This chain links TRBV6-6 with TRBJ1-3, with 8 bases fitting TRBD1. Germline values: CDR1 MNHNY, CDR2 SVGAGI (reference sequence). The ends lost 5 bases at V and 0 bases at J; junction bases unmatched: 3. There are 15 residues in the CDR3. CDR3 DNA: TGTGCCAGCAGTCGGACAGGGAACTCTGGAAACACCATATATTTT. It specifies CASSRTGNSGNTIYF.

The V call is TRBV30, the J call TRBJ2-6; D gene unclear. Germline V lookup: CDR1 GTSNPN, CDR2 SVGIG (reference sequence). Between the trimmed V and J ends, which lost 0 bases and 0 bases, there was a span of 6 bases. The CDR3 runs 15 residues. The CDR3 nucleotides are TGTGCCTGGAGTGTTTGGGCCTCTGGGGCCAACGTCCTGACTTTC. This gives the protein CAWSVWASGANVLTF. The full variable domain, its missing parts supplied by reference TRBV30 and TRBJ2-6, is SQTIHQWPATLVQPVGSPLSLECTVEGTSNPNLYWYRQAAGRGLQLLFYSVGIGQISSEVPQNLSASRPQDRQFILSSKKLLLSDSGFYLCAWSVWASGANVLTFGAGSRLTVL.

This chain joins TRBV4-1 and TRBJ2-2, with D possibly being TRBD2 (6 bases). This CDR3 is built from 17 residues. V shed 1 base and J shed 0 bases, with 12 bases lying between them. CDR1 and CDR2 (germline): MGHRA, YSYEKL. The CDR3 coding sequence is TGCGCCAGCAGCCAAGCCCTAGGACTATCGAACACCGGGGAGCTGTTTTTT. Amino acid sequence: CASSQALGLSNTGELFF.

The chain has TRBV19 and TRBJ1-5, with TRBD1 identical over 8 bases. Unmatched junction bases numbered 6, after V lost 5 bases and J lost 6 bases. Germline lookup yields CDR1 LNHDA and CDR2 SQIVND (reference sequence). This CDR3 spans 14 amino acids. CDR3: CASSSGTGLQPQHF. Here the CDR3 DNA reads TGTGCCAGTAGTTCAGGGACAGGACTTCAGCCCCAGCATTTT.

In this sample, this clone turned up a few times. This chain links TRBV30 with TRBJ1-4; TRBD1 matches 9 bases. Germline trimming cut 0 bases from V and 6 bases from J; bases unmatched to any gene: 5. The CDR3 contains 15 residues. Germline V lookup: CDR1 GTSNPN, CDR2 SVGIG (reference sequence). CDR3 bases: TGTGCCTGGAGTGTCAAGACAGGGGGAGATGAAAAACTGTTTTTT. It encodes CAWSVKTGGDEKLFF.

The chain recombines TRBV9 with TRBJ1-3; tentative D call: TRBD1 (6 bases). V lost 0 bases, J lost 2 bases, and 9 bases lay in between. Germline V lookup: CDR1 SGDLS, CDR2 YYNGEE. The CDR3 is made up of 15 amino acids. The CDR3 coding sequence is TGTGCCAGCAGCGTAGCGCAGGGGCCTGGAAACACCATATATTTT. Translated, it gives CASSVAQGPGNTIYF.

This clone was observed a single time. This chain connects TRBV2 to TRBJ2-7, with a weak D call TRBD1 (6 bases). V dropped 7 bases and J dropped 3 bases, with 16 bases sitting between them. Per germline, CDR1 SNHLY and CDR2 FYNNEI. The CDR3 consists of 14 residues. The CDR3 bases are TGTGCCAGCATCGGGGTCAGGGGTGACTACGAGCAGTACTTC. Amino acid sequence: CASIGVRGDYEQYF.

This clone was detected only once. V usage is TRBV2 and J usage is TRBJ2-5; possible D gene TRBD2, 5 bases. CDR1 SNHLY and CDR2 FYNNEI come from the germline V gene. The ends were cut back, 1 base at V and 5 bases at J, with 8 bases in the middle. The CDR3 totals 13 residues. CDR3 amino acids: CASSEVGEETQYF. The CDR3 DNA follows: TGTGCCAGCAGTGAAGTTGGGGAGGAGACCCAGTACTTC.

This clone was counted only a few times. The CDR3 is CASSQTTRGTNYGYTF. The CDR3 DNA reads as TGCGCCAGCAGCCAAACCACCCGGGGGACTAACTATGGCTACACCTTC. J is TRBJ1-2 and V is TRBV4-1; D may be TRBD1 (5 bases). From germline, CDR1 is MGHRA and CDR2 YSYEKL. The CDR3 is 16 residues long. The V gene lost 2 bases and the J gene lost 0 bases, with 13 bases spanning the gap.

The rearrangement joins TRBV5-1 to TRBJ2-2, with D possibly matching TRBD1 (6 bases). The germline V gene has CDR1 SGHRS and CDR2 YFSETQ. This CDR3 has 14 residues. Trimming removed 4 bases at V and 3 bases at J, with 10 bases between. This CDR3 reads CASSGPGDTGELFF. The CDR3 DNA sequence: TGCGCCAGCAGCGGACCAGGGGACACCGGGGAGCTGTTTTTT.

This chain joins TRBV6-4 and TRBJ2-5; 10 bases agree with TRBD1. The germline gives CDR1 MRHNA, CDR2 SNTAGT. J lost 5 bases, V lost 10 bases, and 13 bases had no gene match. This CDR3 is built from 15 residues. DNA for the CDR3: TGTGCCATCAATTGTCCCGGGACAGGGGACGAGACCCAGTACTTC. It encodes CAINCPGTGDETQYF.

The chain has TRBV13 and TRBJ1-1, with TRBD1 matching 7 bases. Germline-derived CDR1 and CDR2 are PRHDT and FYEKMQ (reference sequence). The CDR3 sequence is 12 residues long. V dropped 6 bases and J dropped 4; count of bases not matched to a gene: 2. CDR3 sequence (DNA): TGTGCCAGCAGACAGGGGATCACTGAAGCTTTCTTT. Residues: CASRQGITEAFF. Filled out from reference TRBV13 and TRBJ1-1, the complete variable domain reads AAGVIQSPRHLIKEKRETATLKCYPIPRHDTVYWYQQGPGQDPQFLISFYEKMQSDKGSIPDRFSAQQFSDYHSELNMSSLELGDSALYFCASRQGITEAFFGQGTRLTVV.

The chain employs TRBV7-9 and TRBJ1-2; D remains ambiguous. Germline V gene sequence: CDR1 SEHNR, CDR2 FQNEAQ (reference sequence). Between the trimmed V and J ends, which lost 1 base and 6 bases, there was a span of 9 bases. The CDR3 is 13 amino acids. In DNA, the CDR3 is TGTGCCAGCAGCTTAGAGTCAGTTAATGGCTACACCTTC. Residues: CASSLESVNGYTF.

The rearrangement uses TRBV27 and TRBJ2-7; 10 nucleotides agree with TRBD2. CDR3 size: 13 residues. The V segment lost 8 bases and the J segment 2 bases; nucleotides outside the gene matches: 3. CDR1 MNHEY and CDR2 SMNVEV come from the germline V gene (reference sequence). CDR3 sequence reads: CASQGLATYEQYF. The CDR3 DNA reads TGTGCCAGCCAGGGACTAGCGACCTACGAGCAGTACTTC.

The V gene is TRBV7-9, the J gene TRBJ1-1, with D maybe TRBD1 (5 bases). This CDR3 spans 14 amino acids. The V gene lost 7 bases and the J gene lost 2 bases, with 14 bases spanning the gap. Germline CDR1 SEHNR, CDR2 FQNEAQ (reference sequence). The CDR3 nucleotides are TGTGCCAGCACCCCTCTGGGGGGAAACACTGAAGCTTTCTTT. Its translation is CASTPLGGNTEAFF.

There are a few counts of this clone. This chain joins TRBV4-1 and TRBJ1-2; 10 bases agree with TRBD1. The CDR3 loop spans 16 amino acids. The germline gives CDR1 MGHRA, CDR2 YSYEKL. The V gene end was trimmed by 4 bases and the J gene end by 4 bases; junction bases not matched to a gene: 9. In DNA, the CDR3 is TGCGCCAGCAGCCCCTTTTGGACAGGGGGAGTCTATGGCTACACCTTC. Protein product: CASSPFWTGGVYGYTF.

The CDR3 is CATSLRTAYTEAFF. CDR3 DNA sequence: TGTGCCACCAGCTTAAGGACAGCCTACACTGAAGCTTTCTTT. The chain joins TRBV15 to TRBJ1-1; D is perhaps TRBD1 (6 bases). CDR1 and CDR2 from the germline V gene are LNHNV and YYDKDF (reference sequence). Trimming removed 5 bases from V and 3 bases from J, with 13 bases in between. The CDR3 runs to 14 residues.

The V and J genes are TRBV6-1 and TRBJ1-2, with 8 nucleotides matching TRBD1. This CDR3 has 15 residues. Trimming removed 2 bases from V and 8 bases from J; junction bases left unmatched: 10. Germline V gene lookup returns CDR1 MNHNS and CDR2 SASEGT. CDR3 sequence (DNA): TGTGCCAGCAGTGAAAGCTGGACAGGGAAGAGAGGCTACACCTTC. Encoded protein: CASSESWTGKRGYTF.